The sequence of this TCR beta chain was determined in a study of blood T cell repertoires in COVID-19. Overall study context: Donors in the United States, Italy and Spain gave samples during acute or convalescent COVID-19.

Participant ages covered about 18 to 89 years across 24 US areas. Cohorts were determined from participant-reported clinical history. TCRdb keeps only in-frame clones here, not all; method: immunoSEQ multiplex PCR. The data show more than 300,000 clones, 85% to 90% seen once. Germline assignment: CDR1 LNHDA and CDR2 SQIVND (reference sequence). The length of the CDR3 is 14 residues. V was trimmed by 6 bases and J by 9 bases, leaving 15 bases between them. The sequence came from a woman aged 25 to 39 who had recovered from COVID-19. The chain employs TRBV19 and TRBJ1-6; the D gene is possibly TRBD1 (5 bases). The sequencing sample was made of PBMCs or T cells enriched from blood (not recorded which). The CDR3 spells CASSMGGSGSPLHF. CDR3 bases: TGTGCCAGTAGCATGGGGGGAAGTGGTTCACCCCTCCACTTT.